This T cell receptor beta chain was profiled in a study of T cell changes during pregnancy in multiple sclerosis. The repertoire was sequenced with immunoSEQ multiplex PCR; TCRdb's copy has only in-frame clones and lacks some. The repertoire holds over 35,000 clones, with 90% as singletons. Germline CDR1 reads MNHEY; CDR2 reads SMNVEV (reference sequence). V was shortened by 5 bases and J by 0 bases, with 20 bases between the two germline ends. The CDR3 runs to 18 residues. The specimen comprised CD4+ T cells from peripheral blood mononuclear cells, sampled in the first trimester of pregnancy. The V call is TRBV27, the J call TRBJ1-3; no definite D call. The TCR sequence derives from a female donor in good health, enrolled as a control in a pregnancy study. CDR3 residues: CASSPFEGWWFSGNTIYF. As DNA, the CDR3 is TGTGCCAGCAGTCCCTTTGAGGGCTGGTGGTTCTCTGGAAACACCATATATTTT.